Below are 20 T cell receptor beta chains sequenced from a single sample in a study of cytomegalovirus exposure and HLA in healthy donors. Assay used: immunoSEQ multiplex PCR; TCRdb lists only in-frame clones, some missing. The sample yields tens of thousands of clones, around 96% seen once. The sample consisted of PBMCs. Receptors were obtained from a man younger than 35 in good health and CMV-seronegative.

This chain connects TRBV11-2 to TRBJ2-1; D perhaps matches TRBD2 (6 bases). The V end lost 5 bases, the J end lost 8 bases, and 13 bases lay between the germline ends. Germline assignment: CDR1 SGHAT and CDR2 FQNNGV. CDR3 length: 13 residues. Written as DNA, the CDR3 is TGTGCCAGCAGCCCGACTAGACTATATGAGCAGTTCTTC. It codes for CASSPTRLYEQFF.

The chain couples TRBV5-1 to TRBJ2-2; tentatively, D is TRBD2 (5 bases). Germline V gives CDR1 SGHRS, CDR2 YFSETQ. Trimming removed 4 bases at V and 6 bases at J, with 19 bases between. This CDR3 has 16 residues. CDR3 loop: CASSGESGLLAGELFF. CDR3 nucleotide sequence: TGCGCCAGCAGCGGGGAGTCCGGGCTTTTAGCCGGGGAGCTGTTTTTT.

Comment on this clone: Other DNA sequences from this sample encode an identical CDR3 as well. J is TRBJ1-1 and V is TRBV18; 8 bases are shared with TRBD1. The CDR3 sequence is 15 residues long. Per germline, CDR1 KGHSH and CDR2 LQKENI. V was pared by 2 bases and J by 4 bases, with 6 bases of the junction left unmatched. The CDR3 DNA is TGTGCCAGCTCACCAGGTACAGGGGGTTTCACTGAAGCTTTCTTT. Residues: CASSPGTGGFTEAFF. Full variable domain (outside the CDR3, taken from reference TRBV18 and TRBJ1-1): NAGVMQNPRHLVRRRGQEARLRCSPMKGHSHVYWYRQLPEEGLKFMVYLQKENIIDESGMPKERFSAEFPKEGPSILRIQQVVRGDSAAYFCASSPGTGGFTEAFFGQGTRLTVV.

V gene TRBV15 combines with J gene TRBJ1-2; 7 bases agree with TRBD1. With 1 base clipped from V and 6 bases from J, the junction kept 2 bases outside the gene matches. This CDR3 has 13 amino acids. CDR1 and CDR2 (germline): LNHNV, YYDKDF (reference sequence). The CDR3: CATSRGTGDGYTF. The DNA of the CDR3 is TGTGCCACCAGCAGAGGCACAGGGGATGGCTACACCTTC.

This clone was counted a few times. The chain carries TRBV21-1 and TRBJ2-5; no DNA check was done on the table's D call, TRBD2. TRBV21-1 is an annotated pseudogene. The CDR3 is made up of 16 amino acids. Here the CDR3 DNA reads TGTGCCAGCAGCAAAGAGGCCGGGGTGTCCCAAGAGACCCAGTACTTC. This translates into CASSKEAGVSQETQYF.

The V call is TRBV5-1, the J call TRBJ2-1; TRBD2 is a possible D gene (5 bases). Germline V gene lookup returns CDR1 SGHRS and CDR2 YFSETQ. The CDR3 is 14 residues long. With 1 base removed from V and 4 bases from J, the gap between germline ends came to 9 bases. CDR3 nucleotide sequence: TGCGCCAGCAGCTTGACTGCGGGTTACAATGAGCAGTTCTTC. It encodes CASSLTAGYNEQFF.

V and J are TRBV27 and TRBJ1-5, with D uncertain. This CDR3 has 14 residues. Germline lookup yields CDR1 MNHEY and CDR2 SMNVEV (reference sequence). With 4 bases removed from V and 5 bases from J, the gap between germline ends came to 12 bases. The chain's CDR3 is CASSWSGADQPQHF. CDR3 in DNA: TGTGCCAGCAGTTGGTCGGGTGCGGATCAGCCCCAGCATTTT.

The chain employs TRBV6-5 and TRBJ1-2, with D possibly being TRBD1 (5 bases). CDR1 is MNHEY and CDR2 is SVGAGI in the germline V gene. The CDR3 loop spans 14 amino acids. Trimming stripped 6 bases from V and 4 bases from J, with 15 bases between. The DNA of the CDR3 is TGTGCCAGCAGCCGAGGGGAGGGTGGCTATGGCTACACCTTC. It specifies CASSRGEGGYGYTF.

CDR3 nucleotide sequence: TGTGCCAGCAGTTGGGGGGCGAACACCGGGGAGCTGTTTTTT. Translated: CASSWGANTGELFF. The V gene is TRBV28, the J gene TRBJ2-2, with TRBD2 as a possible D gene (6 bases). The germline V gene encodes CDR1 MDHEN and CDR2 SYDVKM. V shed 4 bases and J shed 0 bases, with 6 bases lying between them. The CDR3 runs to 14 residues.

The CDR3 coding sequence is TGTGCCAGCAGTTTATTTGGTAGCGAAACCTACGAGCAGTACTTC. Amino acids: CASSLFGSETYEQYF. This chain joins TRBV27 and TRBJ2-7; tentative D call: TRBD2 (5 bases). The germline V gene has CDR1 MNHEY and CDR2 SMNVEV (reference sequence). The CDR3 spans 15 residues. V was shortened by 1 base and J by 2 bases, with 12 bases between the two germline ends.

The chain employs TRBV28 and TRBJ2-7; weak D call: TRBD1 (6 bases). Germline values: CDR1 MDHEN, CDR2 SYDVKM. The CDR3 spans 16 residues. V dropped 4 bases and J dropped 1 base, with 17 bases sitting between them. The CDR3 sequence is CASSSFGTLYSYEQYF. DNA of the CDR3: TGTGCCAGCAGTTCTTTCGGGACACTCTATTCCTACGAGCAGTACTTC.

The chain combines TRBV7-6 with TRBJ1-1; 8 bases line up with TRBD1. Trimming removed 0 bases from V and 11 bases from J; junction bases left unmatched: 2. Germline V lookup: CDR1 SGHVS, CDR2 FNYEAQ. The CDR3 has 12 amino acids. CDR3 region: CASSLATGAAFF. The CDR3 nucleotides read TGTGCCAGCAGCTTAGCGACAGGGGCCGCTTTCTTT.

The V and J genes are TRBV19 and TRBJ2-5, with TRBD1 matching over 7 bases. Germline V gene sequence: CDR1 LNHDA, CDR2 SQIVND (reference sequence). CDR3 size: 15 residues. The ends lost 2 bases at V and 4 bases at J; junction bases unmatched: 7. CDR3 bases: TGTGCCAGTAGTATAAACAGGGGAGCTGGAGAGACCCAGTACTTC. As protein: CASSINRGAGETQYF.

The V gene is TRBV5-5, the J gene TRBJ1-1, with D uncertain. V was clipped by 0 bases and J by 8 bases, with 11 bases between them. The CDR3 is 13 amino acids. CDR1 is SGHKS, CDR2 YYEKEE, per germline (reference sequence). CDR3 residues: CASSLVAVEEAFF. DNA for the CDR3: TGTGCCAGCAGCTTGGTGGCAGTGGAGGAAGCTTTCTTT.

This chain uses TRBV5-6 with TRBJ1-1; weak D call: TRBD1 (6 bases). Germline CDR1 is SGHDT and CDR2 is YYEEEE. The CDR3 has 12 residues. The ends were cut back, 0 bases at V and 13 bases at J, with 13 bases in the middle. The CDR3 spells CASSLEGETSFF. The CDR3 bases are TGTGCCAGCAGCTTGGAGGGGGAGACGAGTTTCTTT.

This clone was recorded only once. This chain uses TRBV2 with TRBJ2-7, with TRBD1 as a possible D gene (6 bases). Germline loops: CDR1 SNHLY, CDR2 FYNNEI. Trimming removed 8 bases at V and 6 bases at J, with 11 bases between. The CDR3 spans 11 residues. CDR3 nucleotides: TGTGCCAGCGGTACAGGGCGCGAGCAGTACGTC. This encodes CASGTGREQYV.

The chain employs TRBV7-6 and TRBJ2-6; the match to TRBD2 covers 7 bases. With V trimmed by 4 bases and J by 12 bases, 9 bases remained unmatched. The V gene's germline CDR1 is SGHVS and CDR2 FNYEAQ. CDR3 length: 14 residues. The CDR3 nucleotides are TGTGCCAGCAGCTCACGGGGGGACCCCCTCGTCCTGACTTTC. It yields the protein CASSSRGDPLVLTF.

V gene TRBV5-4 combines with J gene TRBJ1-4, with 9 bases aligning to TRBD1. The CDR3 consists of 15 residues. J was trimmed by 7 bases and V by 2 bases; bases with no gene match: 6. Germline CDR1 reads SGHNT; CDR2 reads YYREEE (reference sequence). The CDR3 sequence: CASSFDRGNFEKLFF. Written as DNA, the CDR3 is TGTGCCAGCAGCTTTGACAGGGGGAACTTTGAAAAACTGTTTTTT. The full variable domain, in which reference TRBV5-4 and TRBJ1-4 provide the parts outside the CDR3, is ETGVTQSPTHLIKTRGQQVTLRCSSQSGHNTVSWYQQALGQGPQFIFQYYREEENGRGNFPPRFSGLQFPNYSSELNVNALELDDSALYLCASSFDRGNFEKLFFGSGTQLSVL.

The CDR3 DNA reads as TGCGCCAGCAGTCAGTTTCGTATAGGACAGAGACCTTACAATGAGCAGTTCTTC. Translation gives CASSQFRIGQRPYNEQFF. The chain has TRBV23-1 and TRBJ2-1; weak D call: TRBD1 (6 bases). TRBV23-1 is recorded as an ORF, its role being uncertain. V was pared by 3 bases and J by 4 bases, with 22 bases between. The CDR3 sequence is 18 residues long.

The DNA for the CDR3 is TGTGCCAGCAGCTTAGTTGCTACCGAGCAGTTCTTC. This sequence encodes CASSLVATEQFF. The chain combines TRBV7-9 with TRBJ2-1; D gene ambiguous. The CDR3 runs to 12 residues. Germline V gene data show CDR1 as SEHNR and CDR2 as FQNEAQ (reference sequence). The V and J ends lost 1 base and 10 bases respectively, with 8 bases between them.